This TCR beta chain was recorded in a study of beta chain features in type 1 diabetes. The study's findings and limits: PCR, the amplification step, might favor shorter templates, equally in patients and controls. In all four CD4+ subsets, TCRB CDR3 length was significantly, moderately reduced in type 1 diabetes.

The whole isolated RNA underwent reverse transcription, so sequencing captured expressed TCRB transcripts. Several million reads per sample on average were obtained from naive, central memory and regulatory T cell samples. Measured with immunoSEQ multiplex PCR; TCRdb has only the in-frame clones, and not every one. The table records some 150,000 clones, about 10% of them present only once. This CDR3 has 13 amino acids. The V segment lost 6 bases and the J segment 5 bases; nucleotides outside the gene matches: 4. The germline V gene has CDR1 SGHVS and CDR2 FQNEAQ. This clone was detected only a few times. Its antigen remains unknown.

Material for sequencing was central memory CD4+ T cells from blood. The sequence came from a woman in her 30s with type 1 diabetes. This chain links TRBV7-8 with TRBJ2-5; 9 bases agree with TRBD2. As DNA, the CDR3 is TGTGCCAGCAGTCTAGCGGGACGGGAGACCCAGTACTTC. Its translation: CASSLAGRETQYF.